The 18 T cell receptor beta chains given below trace back to one sample, sequenced in a study of blood T cell repertoires in COVID-19. The protocol was immunoSEQ multiplex PCR, while the TCRdb copy is restricted to in-frame clones and leaves out a portion. The data contain some 330,000 clones, 85% to 90% of them seen just once; the ten biggest clones take up approximately 1.8%. Sequenced: peripheral blood. The origin of the receptors is a woman aged 30 to 39 with COVID-19, enrolled during active disease.

The CDR3 nucleotides are TGCGCCAGCAGCTTGGACGGTTCCTCTAGCACAGATACGCAGTATTTT. Protein: CASSLDGSSSTDTQYF. The chain employs TRBV5-1 and TRBJ2-3; D remains ambiguous. The CDR3 loop spans 16 amino acids. V was clipped by 0 bases and J by 0 bases, with 11 bases between them. Germline CDR1 reads SGHRS; CDR2 reads YFSETQ.

This rearrangement joins TRBV7-2 to TRBJ1-6; 8 bases match TRBD1. Germline assignment: CDR1 SGHTA and CDR2 FQGNSA. The CDR3 extends over 16 amino acids. V lost 6 bases, J lost 12 bases, and 16 bases stayed unmatched. CDR3 residues: CASRLQGAGWVLPLHF. CDR3 DNA: TGTGCCAGCAGACTGCAGGGGGCGGGGTGGGTATTACCCCTCCACTTT.

The chain uses TRBV28 and TRBJ2-1; 8 nucleotides match TRBD2. The germline V gene has CDR1 MDHEN and CDR2 SYDVKM. The CDR3 length is 15 residues. V shed 6 bases and J 7 bases; nucleotides not matched to a gene: 11. The CDR3 DNA sequence: TGTGCCAGCAGGCTGGGCGGCGGGGGGAGAAATGAGCAGTTCTTC. Translating it yields CASRLGGGGRNEQFF.

This clone was picked up one time. The chain has TRBV4-1 and TRBJ2-7; no clear D. The CDR3 is 13 residues long. V gave up 5 bases and J gave up 0 bases, with 8 bases separating them. CDR1 is MGHRA, CDR2 YSYEKL, per germline. CDR3 loop: CASSTHLSYEQYF. CDR3 coding DNA: TGCGCCAGCAGCACTCATCTCTCCTACGAGCAGTACTTC.

This rearrangement joins TRBV4-1 to TRBJ1-5; 7 bases match TRBD1. J was trimmed by 6 bases and V by 2 bases; bases with no gene match: 16. Germline CDR1 and CDR2: MGHRA and YSYEKL. The CDR3 loop spans 18 amino acids. CDR3 in amino acids: CASSQTVGETGFGQPQHF. The CDR3, as DNA: TGCGCCAGCAGCCAAACCGTTGGGGAGACAGGGTTCGGTCAGCCCCAGCATTTT.

This rearrangement joins TRBV6-5 to TRBJ1-1; the match to TRBD1 covers 7 bases. This CDR3 comprises 12 residues. Germline CDR1 is MNHEY and CDR2 is SVGAGI. V lost 10 bases and J lost 11; bases outside the gene matches: 13. CDR3 sequence (DNA): TGTGCCATTCGCAAGGGACAGTTGAATGCTTTCTTT. Residues: CAIRKGQLNAFF.

The CDR3: CASSLRETEETQYF. CDR3 bases: TGCGCCAGCAGCCTTCGGGAAACAGAGGAGACCCAGTACTTC. This sequence joins TRBV4-1 and TRBJ2-5, with D perhaps matching TRBD2 (5 bases). There are 14 residues in the CDR3. The germline gives CDR1 MGHRA, CDR2 YSYEKL. V gave up 4 bases and J gave up 5 bases, with 14 bases separating them.

The V gene is TRBV18, the J gene TRBJ1-4; TRBD1 matches at 9 bases. The germline gives CDR1 KGHSH, CDR2 LQKENI. V lost 0 bases to trimming and J lost 8 bases; unmatched junction nucleotides: 4. The CDR3 totals 15 residues. The CDR3 region has the DNA TGTGCCAGCTCACCACCGGGACAGGGAAAAGAAAAACTGTTTTTT. Protein product: CASSPPGQGKEKLFF.

This clone appeared many times. The V gene is TRBV4-1, the J gene TRBJ1-1; weak D call: TRBD1 (6 bases). CDR1 is MGHRA, CDR2 YSYEKL, per germline. V was shortened by 1 base and J by 6 bases, with 12 bases between the two germline ends. CDR3 length: 14 amino acids. CDR3 amino acids: CASSQGPQGPEAFF. In nucleotides, the CDR3 is TGCGCCAGCAGCCAAGGACCTCAGGGGCCTGAAGCTTTCTTT.

The V gene is TRBV25-1, the J gene TRBJ2-3; TRBD2 might be the D (6 bases). The germline CDR1 and CDR2 sequences are MGHDK and SYGVNS. There are 16 residues in the CDR3. The V gene lost 4 bases and the J gene lost 7 bases, with 21 bases spanning the gap. CDR3 sequence (DNA): TGTGCCAGCAGTGCCCAACGGGGACTGGACACTCATACGCAGTATTTT. Protein sequence: CASSAQRGLDTHTQYF.

The gene calls are TRBV7-8 and TRBJ1-2; TRBD1 matches at 7 bases. The V and J ends lost 2 bases and 8 bases, in that order; junction bases with no gene match: 11. The CDR3 sequence is 15 residues long. Germline-derived CDR1 and CDR2 are SGHVS and FQNEAQ. Here the CDR3 DNA reads TGTGCCAGCAGCTTATTGCGGGACAGAGCTATGGGCTACACCTTC. This gives the protein CASSLLRDRAMGYTF.

CDR3 nucleotides: TGTGCCAGCAAATATACAGGGGGCTACACCTTC. It encodes CASKYTGGYTF. The rearrangement joins TRBV12-3 or TRBV12-4 to TRBJ1-2, with a weak D call TRBD1 (6 bases). Trimming removed 7 bases at V and 8 bases at J, with 11 bases between. The CDR3 runs 11 residues.

For this clone: The same CDR3 can be traced to other DNA sequences in this sample. V gene TRBV19 combines with J gene TRBJ2-3, with 10 nucleotides matching TRBD2. The CDR3 has 14 amino acids. Germline values: CDR1 LNHDA, CDR2 SQIVND (reference sequence). Trimming removed 3 bases from V and 3 bases from J; junction bases left unmatched: 0. The CDR3 nucleotides are TGTGCCAGTAGTATTAGCGGGGGGACAGATACGCAGTATTTT. This translates into CASSISGGTDTQYF.

This chain connects TRBV2 to TRBJ1-5; 8 positions agree with TRBD1. J gave up 9 bases and V 5 bases, and 9 bases lay outside the gene matches. Germline CDR1 and CDR2: SNHLY and FYNNEI. CDR3 length equals 14 residues. CDR3 loop: CASSQDRETGPQHF. CDR3 nucleotides: TGTGCCAGCAGTCAGGACAGGGAGACAGGGCCCCAGCATTTT.

CDR3 protein: CASSSSTGSSYNSPLHF. The CDR3 DNA reads as TGTGCCAGCAGTTCCTCGACAGGAAGCTCCTATAATTCACCCCTCCACTTT. This sequence joins TRBV6-2 or TRBV6-3 and TRBJ1-6, with D perhaps TRBD1 (6 bases). Germline lookup yields CDR1 MNHEY and CDR2 SVGEGT. The V and J ends lost 4 bases and 0 bases respectively, with 13 bases between them. The CDR3 extends over 17 amino acids.

The genes are TRBV6-1 and TRBJ1-3; D remains unclear. The germline V and J ends were trimmed by 1 base and 0 bases, with 10 bases remaining between them. The CDR3 contains 16 residues. Germline loops: CDR1 MNHNS, CDR2 SASEGT. The CDR3 region is CASSEGLGSSGNTIYF. Written as DNA, the CDR3 is TGTGCCAGCAGTGAAGGGTTAGGGAGCTCTGGAAACACCATATATTTT.

This clone was found once. The chain joins TRBV6-5 to TRBJ2-5; TRBD1 is a possible D gene (5 bases). In germline, CDR1 is MNHEY, CDR2 SVGAGI. CDR3 length: 16 amino acids. Trimming removed 2 bases from V and 5 bases from J, with 18 bases in between. The CDR3 here is CASSYNPKVAGETQYF. Written as DNA, the CDR3 is TGTGCCAGCAGTTACAACCCTAAAGTGGCAGGGGAGACCCAGTACTTC.

The gene calls are TRBV19 and TRBJ1-4; 11 bases are a match to TRBD1. The J segment lost 4 bases and the V segment lost 4 bases, leaving 5 bases of the junction unmatched. CDR3 length equals 16 residues. Germline CDR1 LNHDA, CDR2 SQIVND (reference sequence). The CDR3 coding sequence is TGTGCCAGTAGTAGGGACAGGGGGGTCCTTAATGAAAAACTGTTTTTT. As protein: CASSRDRGVLNEKLFF.